This TCR beta chain was profiled in a study of blood T cell repertoires in COVID-19. Whole-study context: The cDNA or gDNA used as material had been derived from T cells, B-cell-depleted T cells, or PBMCs.

The participants were between about 18 and 90 years old and came from 20 to 30 US areas. Recovered participants had two consecutive negative NP/OP PCR tests, healthcare professional clearance, or symptom resolution. The J segment lost 9 bases and the V segment lost 5 bases, leaving 18 bases of the junction unmatched. The V gene's germline CDR1 is SGHVS and CDR2 FQNEAQ. This CDR3 contains 18 residues. As handled by the study authors: The assay estimated nucleated cells by amplifying reference gene primers. TCRdb keeps only in-frame clones here, not all; method: immunoSEQ multiplex PCR. V and J calls and clone size follow that table, whereas D and trimming were derived from the DNA. The sample has approximately 470,000 clones; about nine tenths are singletons.

Source material: PBMCs or T cells enriched from blood (not recorded which). This receptor was taken from a woman aged 18-35 years who had recovered from COVID-19. The chain employs TRBV7-8 and TRBJ1-6, with 8 bases aligning to TRBD1. CDR3 sequence (DNA): TGTGCCAGCAGCCGTGGAGGGTGGGACAGGAGTTGGGTTTCACCCCTCCACTTT. This codes for CASSRGGWDRSWVSPLHF.